This T cell receptor (beta chain) was sequenced during a study of tumor-infiltrating lymphocytes in primary liver carcinoma. Blood RNA came from unsorted whole blood; germline DNA was also extracted. Constant-region priming of around 530 ng total RNA yielded TCR beta cDNA. The TCR beta library was amplified through three nested multiplex PCR rounds in a modified ARM-PCR procedure. TRBV1-TRBV30 forward and Cbeta reverse primers drove the first two roughly 10-cycle rounds. A single record per CDR3 protein comes from TCRdb applying MiXCR to the multiplex PCR reads. The table shows approximately 330,000 distinct CDR3 sequences, with approximately 64% occurring only once. This clonotype was observed a few times. Its antigen is unknown. Study results and caveats: Reduced overlap was seen in tumor-adjacent and tumor-blood pairs versus tumor region pairs.

Germline CDR1 reads MDHEN; CDR2 reads SYDVKM. Deletions cut 5 bases from V and 4 bases from J, with 18 bases between. This CDR3 comprises 15 residues. Sequences were obtained from peripheral blood. This TCR derives from a man aged 35 to 55 with primary liver carcinoma and hepatitis B virus infection. This chain joins TRBV28 and TRBJ2-7; D is undetermined. CDR3 DNA sequence: TGTGCCAGCAGTGGGCAGGAGCTACGCACTTACGAGCAGTACTTC. It codes for CASSGQELRTYEQYF.